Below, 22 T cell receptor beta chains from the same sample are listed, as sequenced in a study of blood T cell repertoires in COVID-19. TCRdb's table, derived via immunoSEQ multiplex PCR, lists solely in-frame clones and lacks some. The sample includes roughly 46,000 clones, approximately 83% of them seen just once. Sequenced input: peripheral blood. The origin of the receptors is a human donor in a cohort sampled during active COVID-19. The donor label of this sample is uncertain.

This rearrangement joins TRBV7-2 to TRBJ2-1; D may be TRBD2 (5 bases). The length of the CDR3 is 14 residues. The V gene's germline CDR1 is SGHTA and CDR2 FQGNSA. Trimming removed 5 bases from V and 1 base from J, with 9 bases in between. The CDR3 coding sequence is TGTGCCAGCAGCAAACAGCGGTCCTACAATGAGCAGTTCTTC. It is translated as CASSKQRSYNEQFF.

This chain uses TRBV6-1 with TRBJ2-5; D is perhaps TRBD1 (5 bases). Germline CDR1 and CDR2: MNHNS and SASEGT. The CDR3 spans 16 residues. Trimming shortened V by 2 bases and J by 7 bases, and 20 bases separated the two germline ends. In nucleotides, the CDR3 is TGTGCCAGCAGTGAAAAACTCAGGGATAGGTGGGGGACCCAGTACTTC. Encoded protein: CASSEKLRDRWGTQYF.

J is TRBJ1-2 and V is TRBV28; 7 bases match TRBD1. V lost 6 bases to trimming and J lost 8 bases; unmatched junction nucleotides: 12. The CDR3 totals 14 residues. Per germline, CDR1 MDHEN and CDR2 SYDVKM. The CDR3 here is CASRERQGSVGYTF. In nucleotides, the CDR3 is TGTGCCAGCAGGGAACGACAGGGCAGTGTGGGCTACACCTTC.

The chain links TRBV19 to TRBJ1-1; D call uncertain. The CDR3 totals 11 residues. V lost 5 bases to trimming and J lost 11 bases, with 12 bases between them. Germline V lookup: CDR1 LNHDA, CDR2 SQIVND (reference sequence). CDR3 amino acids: CASSSAQVAFF. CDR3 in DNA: TGTGCCAGTAGTTCTGCGCAAGTCGCTTTCTTT.

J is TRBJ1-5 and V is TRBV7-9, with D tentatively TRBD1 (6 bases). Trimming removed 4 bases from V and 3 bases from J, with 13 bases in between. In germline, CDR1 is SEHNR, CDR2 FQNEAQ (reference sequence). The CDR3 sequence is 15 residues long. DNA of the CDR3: TGTGCCAGCAGCTCCACACAGGGCACCAATCAGCCCCAGCATTTT. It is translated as CASSSTQGTNQPQHF.

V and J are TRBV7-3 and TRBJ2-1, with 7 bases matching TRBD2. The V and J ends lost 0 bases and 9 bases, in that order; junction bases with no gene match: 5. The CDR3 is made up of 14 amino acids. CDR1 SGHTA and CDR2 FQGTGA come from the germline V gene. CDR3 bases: TGTGCCAGCAGCTTAACTCCAGCGGGGAGTGAGCAGTTCTTC. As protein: CASSLTPAGSEQFF.

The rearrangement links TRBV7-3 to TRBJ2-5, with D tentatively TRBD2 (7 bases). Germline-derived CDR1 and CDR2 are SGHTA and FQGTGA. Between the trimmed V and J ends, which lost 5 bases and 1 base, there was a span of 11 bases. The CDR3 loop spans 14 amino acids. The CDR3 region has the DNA TGTGCCAGCAGCCGCGGGGGCCCCCAAGAGACCCAGTACTTC. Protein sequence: CASSRGGPQETQYF. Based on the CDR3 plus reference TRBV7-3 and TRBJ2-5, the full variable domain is GAGVSQTPSNKVTEKGKYVELRCDPISGHTALYWYRQSLGQGPEFLIYFQGTGAADDSGLPNDRFFAVRPEGSVSTLKIQRTERGDSAVYLCASSRGGPQETQYFGPGTRLLVL.

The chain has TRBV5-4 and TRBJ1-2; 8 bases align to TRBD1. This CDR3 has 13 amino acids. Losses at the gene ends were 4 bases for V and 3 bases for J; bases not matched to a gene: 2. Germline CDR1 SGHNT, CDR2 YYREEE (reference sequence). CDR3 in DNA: TGTGCCAGCAGCGGACAGGGTCACTATGGCTACACCTTC. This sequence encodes CASSGQGHYGYTF.

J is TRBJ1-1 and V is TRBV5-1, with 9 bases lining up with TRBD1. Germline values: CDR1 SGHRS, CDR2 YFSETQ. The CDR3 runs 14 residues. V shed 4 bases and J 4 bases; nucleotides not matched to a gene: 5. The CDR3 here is CASSGQGSGTEAFF. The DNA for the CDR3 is TGCGCCAGCAGCGGACAGGGGTCGGGCACTGAAGCTTTCTTT.

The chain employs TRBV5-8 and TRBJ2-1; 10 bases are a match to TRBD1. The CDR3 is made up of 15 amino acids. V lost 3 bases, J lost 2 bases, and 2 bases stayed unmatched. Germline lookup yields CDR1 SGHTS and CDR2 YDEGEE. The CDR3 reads CASSSGQGAYNEQFF. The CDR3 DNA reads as TGTGCCAGCAGCTCCGGACAGGGGGCCTACAATGAGCAGTTCTTC.

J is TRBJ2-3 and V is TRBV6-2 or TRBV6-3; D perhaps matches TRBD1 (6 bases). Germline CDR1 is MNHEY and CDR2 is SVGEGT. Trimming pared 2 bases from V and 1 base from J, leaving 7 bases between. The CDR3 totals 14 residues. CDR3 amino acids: CASSYRQGTDTQYF. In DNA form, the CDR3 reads TGTGCCAGCAGTTACCGACAGGGCACAGATACGCAGTATTTT.

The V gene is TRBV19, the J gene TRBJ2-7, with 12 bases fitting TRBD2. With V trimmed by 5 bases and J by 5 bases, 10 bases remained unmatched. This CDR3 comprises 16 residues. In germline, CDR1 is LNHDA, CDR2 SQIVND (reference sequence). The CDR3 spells CASSATSGGFRNEQYF. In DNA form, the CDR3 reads TGTGCCAGTAGTGCAACTAGCGGGGGGTTTCGAAACGAGCAGTACTTC. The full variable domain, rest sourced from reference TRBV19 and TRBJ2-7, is DGGITQSPKYLFRKEGQNVTLSCEQNLNHDAMYWYRQDPGQGLRLIYYSQIVNDFQKGDIAEGYSVSREKKESFPLTVTSAQKNPTAFYLCASSATSGGFRNEQYFGPGTRLTVT.

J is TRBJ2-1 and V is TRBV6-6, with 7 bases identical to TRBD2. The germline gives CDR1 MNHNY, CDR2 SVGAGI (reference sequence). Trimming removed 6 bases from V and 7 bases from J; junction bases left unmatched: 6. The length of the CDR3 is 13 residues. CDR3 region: CASSSGGLNEQFF. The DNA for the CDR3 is TGTGCCAGCAGCTCGGGAGGACTTAATGAGCAGTTCTTC.

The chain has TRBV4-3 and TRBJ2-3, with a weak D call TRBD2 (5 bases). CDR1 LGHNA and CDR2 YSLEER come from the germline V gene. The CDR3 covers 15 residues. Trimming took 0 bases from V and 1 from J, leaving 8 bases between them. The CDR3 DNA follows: TGCGCCAGCAGCCAAGAGGCACTAGGCACAGATACGCAGTATTTT. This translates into CASSQEALGTDTQYF.

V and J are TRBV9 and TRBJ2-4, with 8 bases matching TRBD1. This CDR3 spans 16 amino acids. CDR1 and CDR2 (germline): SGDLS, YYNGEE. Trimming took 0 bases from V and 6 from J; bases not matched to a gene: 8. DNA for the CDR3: TGTGCCAGCAGCGTAGCGGCAGGGGGCCGGGGAAACATTCAGTACTTC. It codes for CASSVAAGGRGNIQYF.

The CDR3 spells CASSLPRGSYGYTF. In DNA, the CDR3 is TGTGCCAGCAGCTTGCCCAGGGGCTCCTATGGCTACACCTTC. J is TRBJ1-2 and V is TRBV5-4, with D possibly TRBD1 on 6 matching bases. Trimming stripped 1 base from V and 4 bases from J, with 11 bases between. The CDR3 loop spans 14 amino acids. Germline V gene lookup returns CDR1 SGHNT and CDR2 YYREEE (reference sequence).

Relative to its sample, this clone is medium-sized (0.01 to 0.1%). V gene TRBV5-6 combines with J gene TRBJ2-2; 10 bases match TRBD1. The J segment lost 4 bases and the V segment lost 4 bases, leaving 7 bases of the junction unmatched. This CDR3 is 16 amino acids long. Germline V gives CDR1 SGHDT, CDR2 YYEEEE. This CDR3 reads CASSGDRGPFTGELFF. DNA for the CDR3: TGTGCCAGCAGCGGAGACAGGGGGCCCTTCACCGGGGAGCTGTTTTTT.

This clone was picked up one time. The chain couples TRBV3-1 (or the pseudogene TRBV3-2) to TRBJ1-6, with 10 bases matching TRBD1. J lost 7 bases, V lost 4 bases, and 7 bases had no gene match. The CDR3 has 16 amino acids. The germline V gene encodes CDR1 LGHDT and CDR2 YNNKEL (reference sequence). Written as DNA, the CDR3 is TGTGCCAGCAGCCCCCGGGACAGGGGATCCAATTCACCCCTCCACTTT. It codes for CASSPRDRGSNSPLHF.

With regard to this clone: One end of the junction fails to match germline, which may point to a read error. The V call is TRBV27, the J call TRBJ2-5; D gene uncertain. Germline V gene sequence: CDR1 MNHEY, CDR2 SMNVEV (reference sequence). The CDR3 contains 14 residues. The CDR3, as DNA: TGTGCCAGCAGTCTATCTCAGGCTTTCGAGACCCAGTACTTC. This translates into CASSLSQAFETQYF.

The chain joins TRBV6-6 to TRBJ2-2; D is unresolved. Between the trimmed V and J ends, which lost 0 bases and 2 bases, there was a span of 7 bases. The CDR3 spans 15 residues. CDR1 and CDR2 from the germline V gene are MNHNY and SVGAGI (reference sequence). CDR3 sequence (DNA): TGTGCCAGCAGTTACTCTCCGGGTAACACCGGGGAGCTGTTTTTT. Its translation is CASSYSPGNTGELFF.

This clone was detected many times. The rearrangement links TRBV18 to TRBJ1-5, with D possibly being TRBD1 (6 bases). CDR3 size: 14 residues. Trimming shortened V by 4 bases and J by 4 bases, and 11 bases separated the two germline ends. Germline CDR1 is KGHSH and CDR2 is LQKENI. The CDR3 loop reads CASSLQDRNQPQHF. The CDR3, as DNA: TGTGCCAGCTCACTTCAGGACAGAAATCAGCCCCAGCATTTT.

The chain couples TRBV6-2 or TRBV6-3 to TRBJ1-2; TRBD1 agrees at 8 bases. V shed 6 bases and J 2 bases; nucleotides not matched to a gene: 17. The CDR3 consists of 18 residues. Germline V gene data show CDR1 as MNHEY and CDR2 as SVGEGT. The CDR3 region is CASSEGLFGQGANYGYTF. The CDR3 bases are TGTGCCAGCAGCGAGGGCTTGTTTGGACAGGGAGCCAACTATGGCTACACCTTC.